Below are 13 T cell receptor beta chains sequenced from a single sample in a study of blood T cell repertoires in COVID-19. Using immunoSEQ multiplex PCR, the repertoire was profiled, and TCRdb retains in-frame clones only, with some absent. The repertoire consists of about 91,000 clones, with about 90% occurring once and the leading ten covering around 8.1%. The specimen was peripheral blood. The receptor source for this set is a woman in her seventies with acute or convalescent COVID-19.

The chain has TRBV6-1 and TRBJ1-3; 7 positions match TRBD1. CDR1 MNHNS and CDR2 SASEGT come from the germline V gene. The CDR3 has 20 residues. With V trimmed by 2 bases and J by 0 bases, 16 bases remained unmatched. The CDR3: CASSERGQGLPFYSGNTIYF. DNA of the CDR3: TGTGCCAGCAGTGAAAGGGGGCAGGGCCTTCCCTTCTACTCTGGAAACACCATATATTTT.

This chain uses TRBV6-5 with TRBJ2-7; tentatively, D is TRBD1 (7 bases). V shed 2 bases and J shed 6 bases, with 17 bases lying between them. CDR1 is MNHEY and CDR2 is SVGAGI in the germline V gene. This CDR3 contains 15 residues. CDR3 DNA: TGTGCCAGCAGTTACCCGGGACAGTCCGGGGGCGAGCAGTACTTC. Translation: CASSYPGQSGGEQYF.

This chain links TRBV6-5 with TRBJ1-2; no firm D call. The CDR3 consists of 12 residues. Germline CDR1 MNHEY, CDR2 SVGAGI. V lost 6 bases to trimming and J lost 6 bases, with 11 bases between them. The CDR3 coding sequence is TGTGCCAGCAGGGTCCCCGGGGATGGCTACACCTTC. Protein sequence: CASRVPGDGYTF.

The gene calls are TRBV3-1 (or the pseudogene TRBV3-2) and TRBJ2-5; 7 nucleotides align to TRBD1. CDR1 and CDR2 from the germline V gene are LGHDT and YNNKEL (reference sequence). The J segment lost 1 base and the V segment lost 4 bases, leaving 9 bases of the junction unmatched. The CDR3 length is 16 residues. In DNA form, the CDR3 reads TGTGCCAGCAGCCCCCTCGGGACAGCAAGCCAAGAGACCCAGTACTTC. Protein: CASSPLGTASQETQYF.

The CDR3 protein is CASSGRLNSPLHF. CDR3 DNA: TGTGCCAGCAGTGGCCGTCTCAATTCACCCCTCCACTTT. The chain is built from TRBV27 and TRBJ1-6, with D uncertain. Germline CDR1 MNHEY, CDR2 SMNVEV (reference sequence). Trimming took 5 bases from V and 7 from J, leaving 9 bases between them. The CDR3 sequence is 13 residues long.

The J gene is TRBJ2-7, the V gene TRBV4-1; 14 bases are a match to TRBD2. The V gene end was trimmed by 2 bases and the J gene end by 0 bases; junction bases not matched to a gene: 3. The CDR3 sequence is 17 residues long. CDR1 is MGHRA and CDR2 is YSYEKL in the germline V gene. The chain's CDR3 is CASSQRLAGGPSYEQYF. CDR3 nucleotide sequence: TGCGCCAGCAGCCAACGACTAGCGGGGGGGCCCTCCTACGAGCAGTACTTC.

The chain employs TRBV5-1 and TRBJ2-3; TRBD2 matches 7 bases. CDR1 is SGHRS and CDR2 is YFSETQ in the germline V gene. Losses at the gene ends were 3 bases for V and 1 base for J; bases not matched to a gene: 11. This CDR3 has 17 residues. CDR3 region: CASSSPTSAYRTDTQYF. As DNA, the CDR3 is TGCGCCAGCAGCTCCCCTACTAGCGCTTACCGCACAGATACGCAGTATTTT.

The chain links TRBV7-9 to TRBJ2-3; weak D call: TRBD1 (6 bases). Germline CDR1 and CDR2: SEHNR and FQNEAQ (reference sequence). The CDR3 is 15 amino acids. V shed 5 bases and J shed 0 bases, with 12 bases lying between them. The CDR3 spells CASSQQGPSTDTQYF. Here the CDR3 DNA reads TGTGCCAGCAGCCAACAGGGCCCTAGCACAGATACGCAGTATTTT.

The rearrangement joins TRBV10-3 to TRBJ2-3, with TRBD1 as a possible D gene (5 bases). In germline, CDR1 is ENHRY, CDR2 SYGVKD. CDR3 size: 17 residues. Trimming removed 6 bases from V and 4 bases from J, with 23 bases in between. The CDR3 is CAISTGRTRTPADTQYF. DNA for the CDR3: TGTGCCATCAGCACAGGAAGAACGCGGACACCCGCAGATACGCAGTATTTT.

This chain uses TRBV5-1 with TRBJ2-1; 7 positions match TRBD1. Germline assignment: CDR1 SGHRS and CDR2 YFSETQ. The CDR3 length is 15 residues. J gave up 2 bases and V 0 bases, and 2 bases lay outside the gene matches. The CDR3 spells CASSLGQGAYNEQFF. As DNA, the CDR3 is TGCGCCAGCAGCTTGGGACAGGGAGCCTACAATGAGCAGTTCTTC.

The chain recombines TRBV24-1 with TRBJ2-2, with 10 bases fitting TRBD2. In germline, CDR1 is KGHDR, CDR2 SFDVKD. Unmatched junction bases numbered 8, after V lost 2 bases and J lost 9 bases. The CDR3 totals 16 residues. The CDR3 DNA sequence: TGTGCCACCAGTGATTCTAGCGGGGGCGCGGTCCGGGAGCTGTTTTTT. Its translation: CATSDSSGGAVRELFF.

In regard to this clone: This sample also contains other DNA sequences that code for the same CDR3. V and J are TRBV5-1 and TRBJ2-1, with 11 nucleotides matching TRBD2. V was pared by 5 bases and J by 0 bases, with 1 base of the junction left unmatched. The length of the CDR3 is 15 residues. CDR1 SGHRS and CDR2 YFSETQ come from the germline V gene. CDR3 amino acids: CASRTSGSSYNEQFF. Written as DNA, the CDR3 is TGCGCCAGCAGAACTAGCGGGAGCTCCTACAATGAGCAGTTCTTC.

This chain connects TRBV3-1 (or the pseudogene TRBV3-2) to TRBJ2-1; the match to TRBD2 covers 8 bases. Germline V gives CDR1 LGHDT, CDR2 YNNKEL (reference sequence). CDR3 size: 17 residues. The trim removed 8 bases at V and 0 bases at J, leaving 12 bases unmatched. Written as DNA, the CDR3 is TGTGCCAGCGGGGGGAGCGGGAGTCGGGGCTCCTACAATGAGCAGTTCTTC. This gives the protein CASGGSGSRGSYNEQFF.